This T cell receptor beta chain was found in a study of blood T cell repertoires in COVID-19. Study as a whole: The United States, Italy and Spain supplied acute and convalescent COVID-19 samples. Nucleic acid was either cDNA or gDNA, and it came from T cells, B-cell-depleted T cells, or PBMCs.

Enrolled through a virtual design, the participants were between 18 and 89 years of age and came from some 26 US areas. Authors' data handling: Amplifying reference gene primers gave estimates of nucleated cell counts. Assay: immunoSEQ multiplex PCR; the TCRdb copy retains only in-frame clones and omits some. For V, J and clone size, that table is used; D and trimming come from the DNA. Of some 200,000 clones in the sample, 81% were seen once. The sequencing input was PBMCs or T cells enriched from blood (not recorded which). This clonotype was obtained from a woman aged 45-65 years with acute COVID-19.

The CDR3 spells CASSPTGTADYGGYTF. CDR3 nucleotides: TGTGCCAGCAGCCCTACCGGGACCGCGGACTATGGTGGCTACACCTTC. V and J are TRBV5-6 and TRBJ1-2, with D tentatively TRBD1 (5 bases). The germline V gene encodes CDR1 SGHDT and CDR2 YYEEEE. This CDR3 has 16 amino acids. Trimming cost V 4 bases and J 7 bases, with 23 bases left between them.